The entry below gives a single T cell receptor beta chain sequence along with its context. Its antigen has not been determined. The record has no base qualities; no much larger clone is one base away. Library creation used the immunoSEQ multiplex PCR assay. A mixture of 60 forward primers for TCR Vbeta segments and 13 reverse primers for TCR Jbeta segments was used in the multiplex PCR. The CDR3 region of rearranged TCR beta genes was amplified from genomic DNA with a multiplex PCR assay. On the Illumina HiSeq System, the amplified TCR beta libraries were sequenced as 87-base-pair reads. In the original analysis: In a later analysis, around 80 million unique TCR beta chains were counted across the roughly 670 repertoires, and about 9.9 million of these chains were shared by at least two donors. A nearest-neighbor algorithm error-corrected the raw reads and collapsed the reads into unique sequences, merging closely related sequences to remove PCR and sequencing errors. V, D and J gene segments were assigned by aligning CDR3 sequences to IMGT reference sequences. For a sequence to be retained, a match of at least six nucleotides to both a V gene segment and a J gene segment was required. A rearrangement was called productive if the CDR3 had no stop codons and remained in frame with V and J, and every other rearrangement was called non-productive. Following IMGT convention, CDR3 was defined as the stretch from the second conserved V-encoded cysteine to the conserved J-encoded phenylalanine. The earlier analysis of about 610 of the donors excluded sequences that lacked an unambiguous match to a single V gene segment. In an earlier analysis of a few hundred of the donors, a V segment was called functional when productive rearrangements were above 56.7%, and segregating when the standard deviation between donors exceeded 5%. A statistical classification framework was developed to diagnose cytomegalovirus status using the catalog of TCR beta chain sequences. A later analysis assigned V and J genes by comparing TCR nucleotide sequences with IMGT/GENE-DB human TR gene sequences. Using the TCRdist pipeline, a later analysis assigned CDR3 sequences along with most-parsimonious VDJ recombination scenarios. A later analysis defined each TCR beta chain by its CDR3 amino acid sequence plus V-gene family, and excluded reads lacking a unique V-gene family. A later analysis removed 592 highly shared, low-generation-probability nucleotide sequences to deal with suspected cross-contamination and a sequencing artifact. In a later analysis, a clonal expansion index for each public chain was calculated from normalized within-repertoire ranks of inferred template counts. A later analysis computed generation probabilities with a VDJ recombination model fitted to out-of-frame rearrangements, and checked the results against IGoR. In a later analysis, hypergeometric tests were used to score TCR-TCR, TCR-HLA and TCR-CMV co-occurrence, with a repertoire-size bias correction applied to TCR pairs. In a later analysis, false discovery rates were estimated by permuting HLA or CMV assignments 20 times. In a later analysis, co-occurring TCRs were grouped with DBSCAN, and TCRdist sequence similarity was added when clustering was performed within HLA-allele-positive subsets. Repertoires with fewer than 30,000 or more than 120,000 public chains, plus five repertoires with anomalous nucleotide sharing, were excluded from co-occurrence clustering. TCRdb took over this immuneACCESS table, retaining in-frame rearrangements with V and J assigned. Such tables are incomplete; in checked studies, under half of the missing clones stem from an unresolved V gene, and the remainder is unexplained. D and trimming were read from the DNA, whereas the V and J calls and clone size are those reported in that table. Counted in this sample were 100,000 to 150,000 clones; 80% to 90% of them appeared once. Roughly 3.7% of the sample belongs to the ten largest clones.

The record originates from a study of cytomegalovirus exposure and HLA in healthy donors (dated by TCRdb to 2015 to 2018). With regard to the full study: According to an earlier analysis of a few hundred of the donors, 150 million to 200 million T cells yielded 117 million unique TCR beta sequences and about 300 Gb of sequence data. An early release that covered fewer than 750 HLA-typed donors contained around 300 gigabases of sequencing data and tens of millions of unique TCR sequences. The genetic ancestry cluster associated with self-reported Caucasian donors included 70% to 85% of the roughly 410 genotyped donors. The study aimed to test whether cataloging public T cell receptors could reveal signatures of past pathogen exposure. The T cell repertoires of 666 subjects were profiled by immunosequencing and related to cytomegalovirus serostatus. Along with the roughly 610-subject first cohort, a separate validation cohort of more than 90 different subjects was used. The study combined high-throughput TCR immunosequencing, statistical association of individual TCRs with disease status, and machine learning to predict cytomegalovirus infection status. A later analysis re-analyzed previously published TCR beta repertoires from 666 donors and added high-resolution HLA genotyping to study TCR occurrence patterns. In the later analysis, no new phenotypic data were used to find candidate immune exposures; instead, reliance was placed on TCR beta sequences and their occurrence across donors. An earlier analysis of around 580 of the donors used high-throughput TCR beta sequencing to judge whether each TCR beta V gene segment behaved as functional or pseudogenic. Alongside the repertoire data, information on donor age, sex, ethnicity and CMV serostatus was compiled. Genome-wide SNP genotypes for about 65% of the roughly 700 donors were used in a later genetic analysis, which treated that subset as a discovery cohort. All discovery cohort repertoires had been generated using a single sequencing platform. Both class I and class II loci were covered by HLA typing, at four-digit resolution. Typing coverage differed by locus: A, B, C, DRB1 and DQB1 were typed in roughly 620-640 donors, DQA1 in about 500, DPA1 in some 600, and DPB1 in 400 to 480. Because of strong linkage in the cohort, roughly five DR-DQ haplotypes were treated as single units for association and clustering. Among roughly 400 genotyped donors of the cohort, an average of approximately 240,000 unique TCR beta nucleotide sequences was sequenced per donor, of which roughly 18% were non-productive.

V lost 3 bases and J lost 8 bases, and the count of bases not matched to a germline gene is 7. For CDR1 and CDR2, the germline V gene lists MRHNA and SNTAGT. From its cysteine to its phenylalanine, the CDR3 spans 16 amino acids. CDR3 DNA is the only sequence kept; it has 48 bases, read in frame from the first base. The cohort was made up of hundreds of healthy bone marrow donors. Cohort members were all nominally healthy when sampled, although unrecorded immune exposures were likely present. The donor was CMV seropositive and was included in the group of approximately 300 seropositive cohort members. A peripheral blood sample was provided by each donor, and peripheral blood mononuclear cells were used for TCR beta sequencing. The Qiagen DNeasy Blood Extraction Kit was used to extract genomic DNA from the blood cell samples. Study-wide conclusions, independent of this receptor: The only immune exposure information available for the cohort was CMV serostatus. In a later analysis, several top co-occurrence clusters were reported to appear linked to parvovirus B19, influenza, CMV and Epstein-Barr virus. A few of the identified cytomegalovirus-associated TCR beta chains were confirmed in vitro to be specific for cytomegalovirus antigens. At a false discovery rate of 0.05, a later analysis linked 15,000 to 20,000 TCR beta sequences to specific HLA alleles. In a later analysis, HLA-associated TCR beta chains were found to be more clonally expanded and to have lower generation probabilities than equally common non-associated chains. Some IMGT-functional V segments, including TRBV6-2 and TRBV6-3, could not be distinguished by the 87-base-pair reads and were therefore excluded. When HLA alleles, especially DR and DQ, strongly co-occurred, attributing TCR associations to individual alleles was difficult. The cohort was sequenced for TCR beta chains only, and without alpha or paired-chain data the features that could be detected were limited. A cluster of highly shared sequence variants was judged likely to represent a technical artifact of the sequencing pipeline. A further reported finding was that TCR beta sequences accurately predicted the HLA-A and HLA-B alleles for most subjects in the first cohort. The authors suggested that the approach could potentially be extended to other disease states and immunological phenotypes. Because counts were too low, around 18 rarely observed V segments, including chromosome 9 orphons, were left out of the earlier analysis of 500 to 650 of the donors. Most TCR sequences were observed very rarely across donors, whereas some public TCRs were present in many individuals. In a later analysis, TCR association rates were found to vary across HLA loci, with the most associated TCRs seen for DRB1 alleles and the fewest for HLA-C alleles. Correlated functional status among segregating V segments might reflect linkage disequilibrium, but an unknown experimental factor could not be ruled out. In a later genetic analysis, fewer N-insertions in productive TCRs were reported among donors in an Asian-associated ancestry cluster than the roughly 700-donor mean. V-gene and J-gene trimming of TCR beta chains was associated with a missense DCLRE1C variant in a later genetic analysis, and the association was replicated in an independent cohort. Most CMV-associated TCR beta chains appeared to be HLA-restricted in a later analysis, and the HLA associations seemed to be driven largely by CMV exposure. HLA typing was unavailable for some donors at each locus, so association tests used only the typed subset. The classifier was reported to diagnose cytomegalovirus status with high specificity and sensitivity in both the original and validation cohorts. The presence/absence analyses assumed that sequencing depth was roughly uniform across donors, and that assumption may not be true. The study listed 164 TCR beta chains as associated with cytomegalovirus. Broadly in line with IMGT annotations, most TCR beta V segments showed up in productive rearrangements about 87% or about 30% of the time in an earlier analysis of roughly 590 of the donors.

The sequence came from a woman in her forties in good health and CMV-seropositive. The chain is assembled from TRBV6-4 and TRBJ2-1, with 13 middle bases fitting TRBD2. Sequenced sample: PBMCs. The nucleotides read TGTGCCAGCAGTGAAGCCGGGACTAGCGGGATTGATGAGCAGTTCTTC. It specifies CASSEAGTSGIDEQFF.